The clone carrying this T cell receptor beta chain has a handful of counts. Its antigen is as yet unknown. The data were obtained in a study of T-cell memory formation after mild COVID-19. TCRdb re-analysed the 5' RACE reads in MiXCR, keeping a single row per CDR3 protein. The data contain 120,000 to 150,000 distinct CDR3 sequences, less than 20% of them singletons. Overall study results and limits: Contracting CD4+ clones were located mainly in CM and EM, and CD8+ clones in EMRA.

This CDR3 comprises 14 residues. Germline V gene sequence: CDR1 GTSNPN, CDR2 SVGIG (reference sequence). Trimming took off 3 bases at V and 4 bases at J, with 12 bases between the two ends. The V gene is TRBV30, the J gene TRBJ2-2; tentative D call: TRBD2 (5 bases). What was sequenced was PBMCs or a T cell subset sorted from them (not recorded which). The TCR was taken from an adult woman who had mild COVID-19 (a few samples of this study predate the infection). Cell type and time point are not known. DNA of the CDR3: TGTGCCTGGAGCGGGGTAGGGCGCACCGGGGAGCTGTTTTTT. It encodes CAWSGVGRTGELFF. Full variable domain (outside the CDR3, taken from reference TRBV30 and TRBJ2-2): SQTIHQWPATLVQPVGSPLSLECTVEGTSNPNLYWYRQAAGRGLQLLFYSVGIGQISSEVPQNLSASRPQDRQFILSSKKLLLSDSGFYLCAWSGVGRTGELFFGEGSRLTVL.